This T cell receptor (beta chain) was documented in a study of HIV-infected children after antiretroviral therapy interruption. Looked up from germline, CDR1 is MNHEY and CDR2 is SVGEGT. The junction had 8 bases not matched to a gene; V was cut back by 5 bases and J by 0 bases. The CDR3 is made up of 17 amino acids. A 3' RACE protocol on RNA, with unique molecular identifiers, produced the TCR library. TCRdb independently ran MiXCR on the 3' RACE reads; one entry per CDR3 protein. The sample lists more than 85,000 distinct CDR3 sequences; less than 7% were seen once. Treatment specified: PENTA 11 planned treatment interruption arm or continuous ART arm. This clonotype appeared many times.

This TCR was recovered from a pool of human donors with HIV. The genes are TRBV6-2 or TRBV6-3 and TRBJ2-1; 9 bases are shared with TRBD2. The material sequenced was CD45RA+ CD4+ T cells from PBMCs, pooled from several time points, taken from a donor given antiretroviral therapy, either interrupted or continuous. The subset was: naive CD4+ CD45RA+ CD45RO- T cells. The chain's CDR3 is CASSHTSGRSSYNEQFF. The CDR3 DNA reads TGTGCCAGCAGTCATACTAGCGGGCGGAGCTCCTACAATGAGCAGTTCTTC.